This T cell receptor beta chain was identified in a study of T cell repertoires in cytomegalovirus infection. The wider study: Indicated by public TCR beta signatures were CMV infection and matching HLA type. Study-wide results and caveats: There were HLA-C-restricted CMV-specific TCR beta clonotypes dominating the ex vivo response. Accumulated public TCR beta family frequency recognized individuals carrying CMV together with the relevant HLA.

TCRdb ran MiXCR on the reads and lists one entry per CDR3 protein. The data contain fewer than 400,000 distinct CDR3 sequences, around 18% of them singletons. The length of the CDR3 is 14 residues. V dropped 6 bases and J dropped 4 bases, with 16 bases sitting between them. This clonotype was detected a few times. Its specificity is unknown. The sample taken for sequencing was PBMCs. The chain employs TRBV12-3 or TRBV12-4 and TRBJ2-7, with TRBD2 as a possible D gene (6 bases). This TCR derives from a human donor in good health (CMV status not recorded). Some clones in this sample may be carry-over from other donors' samples. The CDR3 loop is CASSLRDSTYEQYF. The CDR3 nucleotides are TGTGCCAGCAGCCTCCGGGACTCAACATACGAGCAGTACTTC.